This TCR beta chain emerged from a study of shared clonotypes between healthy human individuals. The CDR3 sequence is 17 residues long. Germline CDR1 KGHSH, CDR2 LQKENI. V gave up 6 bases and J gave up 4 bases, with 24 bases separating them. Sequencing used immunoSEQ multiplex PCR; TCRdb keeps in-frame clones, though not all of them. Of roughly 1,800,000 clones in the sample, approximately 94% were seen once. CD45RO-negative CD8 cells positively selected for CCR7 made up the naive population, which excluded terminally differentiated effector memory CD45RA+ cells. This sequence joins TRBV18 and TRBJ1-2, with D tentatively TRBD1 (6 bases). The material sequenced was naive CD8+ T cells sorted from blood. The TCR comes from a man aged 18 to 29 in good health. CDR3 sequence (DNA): TGTGCCAGCTCCCAAACCAAGGGGCAGGGGCGCGTCTATGGCTACACCTTC. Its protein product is CASSQTKGQGRVYGYTF.